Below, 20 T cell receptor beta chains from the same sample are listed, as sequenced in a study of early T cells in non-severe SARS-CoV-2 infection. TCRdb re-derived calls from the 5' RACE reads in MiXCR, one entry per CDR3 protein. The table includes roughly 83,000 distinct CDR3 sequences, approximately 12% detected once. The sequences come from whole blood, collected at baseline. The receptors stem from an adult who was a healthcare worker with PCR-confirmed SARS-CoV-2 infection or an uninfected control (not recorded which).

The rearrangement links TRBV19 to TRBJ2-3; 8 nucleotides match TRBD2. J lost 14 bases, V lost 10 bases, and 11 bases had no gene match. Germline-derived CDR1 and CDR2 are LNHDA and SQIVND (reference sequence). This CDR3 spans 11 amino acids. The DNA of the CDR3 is TGTGCCACTCTGGCCGGGACTAGTAGGTATTTT. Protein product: CATLAGTSRYF.

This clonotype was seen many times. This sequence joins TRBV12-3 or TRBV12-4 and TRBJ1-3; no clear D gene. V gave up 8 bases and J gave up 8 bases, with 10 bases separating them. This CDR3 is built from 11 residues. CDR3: CASQREDTIYF. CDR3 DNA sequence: TGTGCCAGCCAGCGGGAGGACACCATATATTTT.

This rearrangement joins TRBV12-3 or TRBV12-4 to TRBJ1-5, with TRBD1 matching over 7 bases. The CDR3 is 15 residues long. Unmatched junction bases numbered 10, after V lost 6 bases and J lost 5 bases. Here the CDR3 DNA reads TGTGCCAGCAGGATAGGCCGGGACAGCTATCAGCCCCAGCATTTT. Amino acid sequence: CASRIGRDSYQPQHF.

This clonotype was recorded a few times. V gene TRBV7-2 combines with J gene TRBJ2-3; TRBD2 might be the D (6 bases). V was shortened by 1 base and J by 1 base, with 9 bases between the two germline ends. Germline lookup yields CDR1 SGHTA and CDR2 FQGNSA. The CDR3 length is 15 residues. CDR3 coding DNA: TGTGCCAGCAGCTTAGTGTGGGGGGGCACAGATACGCAGTATTTT. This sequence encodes CASSLVWGGTDTQYF.

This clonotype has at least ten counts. The CDR3 region is CASSHRAYTDTQYF. The CDR3 coding sequence is TGTGCCAGCAGTCACAGAGCATACACAGATACGCAGTATTTT. The gene calls are TRBV5-6 and TRBJ2-3; no clear D. With 5 bases removed from V and 2 bases from J, the gap between germline ends came to 12 bases. From germline, CDR1 is SGHDT and CDR2 YYEEEE. The CDR3 is 14 residues long.

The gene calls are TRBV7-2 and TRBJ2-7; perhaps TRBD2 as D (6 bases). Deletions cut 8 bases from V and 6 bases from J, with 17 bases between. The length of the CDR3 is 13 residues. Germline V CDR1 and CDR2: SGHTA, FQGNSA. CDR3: CASGASVFLEQYF. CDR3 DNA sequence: TGTGCCAGCGGGGCTAGCGTCTTTCTCGAGCAGTACTTC.

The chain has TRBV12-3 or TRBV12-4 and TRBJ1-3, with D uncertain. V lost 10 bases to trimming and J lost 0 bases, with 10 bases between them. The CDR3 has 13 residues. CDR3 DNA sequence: TGTGCCAACAAAAGAAGCTCTGGAAACACCATATATTTT. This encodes CANKRSSGNTIYF.

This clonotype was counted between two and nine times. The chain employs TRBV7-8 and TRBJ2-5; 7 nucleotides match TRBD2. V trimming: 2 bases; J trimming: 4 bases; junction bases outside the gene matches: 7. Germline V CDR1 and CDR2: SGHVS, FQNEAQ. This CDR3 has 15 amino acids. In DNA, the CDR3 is TGTGCCAGCAGCTTATCCAGCGGGATAGCAGAGACCCAGTACTTC. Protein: CASSLSSGIAETQYF.

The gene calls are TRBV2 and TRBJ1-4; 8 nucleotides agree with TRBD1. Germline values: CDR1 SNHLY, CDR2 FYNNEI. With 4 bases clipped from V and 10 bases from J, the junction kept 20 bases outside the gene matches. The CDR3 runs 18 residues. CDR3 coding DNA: TGTGCCAGCAGTGTCGCACCTGGACAGGGATTTCCTGGGGGAAAACTGTTTTTT. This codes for CASSVAPGQGFPGGKLFF.

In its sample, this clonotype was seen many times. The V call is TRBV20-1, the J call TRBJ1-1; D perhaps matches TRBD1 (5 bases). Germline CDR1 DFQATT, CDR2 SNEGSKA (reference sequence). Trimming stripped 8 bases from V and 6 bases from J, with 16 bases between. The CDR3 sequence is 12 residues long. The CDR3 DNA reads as TGCAGTTGCCAAGGGGCGGGTCCTGAAGCTTTCTTT. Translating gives CSCQGAGPEAFF.

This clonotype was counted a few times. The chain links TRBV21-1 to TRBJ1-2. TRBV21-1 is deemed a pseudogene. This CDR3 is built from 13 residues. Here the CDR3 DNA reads TGTGCCAGCAGCAAAGCCAGCAACTATGGCTACACCTTC. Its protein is CASSKASNYGYTF.

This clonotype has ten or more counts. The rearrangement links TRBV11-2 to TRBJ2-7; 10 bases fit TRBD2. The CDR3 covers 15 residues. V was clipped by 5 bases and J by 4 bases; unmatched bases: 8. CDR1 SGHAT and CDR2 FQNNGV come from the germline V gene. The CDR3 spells CASSPRLAGTYEQYF. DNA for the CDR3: TGTGCCAGCAGCCCCAGACTAGCGGGTACTTACGAGCAGTACTTC. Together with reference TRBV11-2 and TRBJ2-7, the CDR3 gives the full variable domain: EAGVAQSPRYKIIEKRQSVAFWCNPISGHATLYWYQQILGQGPKLLIQFQNNGVVDDSQLPKDRFSAERLKGVDSTLKIQPAKLEDSAVYLCASSPRLAGTYEQYFGPGTRLTVT.

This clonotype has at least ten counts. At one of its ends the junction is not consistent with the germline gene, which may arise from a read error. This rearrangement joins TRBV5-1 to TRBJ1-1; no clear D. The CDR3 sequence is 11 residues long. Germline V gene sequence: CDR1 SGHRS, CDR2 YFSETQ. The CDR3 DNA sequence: TGTGCCAGCAGCTTAGGGACTGAAGCTTTCTTT. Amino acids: CASSLGTEAFF.

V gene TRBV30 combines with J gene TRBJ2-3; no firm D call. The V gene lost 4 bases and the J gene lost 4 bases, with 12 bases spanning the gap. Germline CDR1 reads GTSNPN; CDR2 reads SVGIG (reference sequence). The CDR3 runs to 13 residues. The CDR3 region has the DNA TGTGCCTGGATGATCGACGGCGCAGATACGCAGTATTTT. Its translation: CAWMIDGADTQYF. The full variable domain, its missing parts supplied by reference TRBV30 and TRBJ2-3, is SQTIHQWPATLVQPVGSPLSLECTVEGTSNPNLYWYRQAAGRGLQLLFYSVGIGQISSEVPQNLSASRPQDRQFILSSKKLLLSDSGFYLCAWMIDGADTQYFGPGTRLTVL.

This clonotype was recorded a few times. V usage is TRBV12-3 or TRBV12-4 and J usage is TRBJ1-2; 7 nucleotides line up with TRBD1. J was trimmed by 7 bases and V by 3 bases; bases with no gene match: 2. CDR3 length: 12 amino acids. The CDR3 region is CASSFDRAGYTF. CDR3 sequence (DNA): TGTGCCAGCAGTTTCGACAGGGCTGGCTACACCTTC.

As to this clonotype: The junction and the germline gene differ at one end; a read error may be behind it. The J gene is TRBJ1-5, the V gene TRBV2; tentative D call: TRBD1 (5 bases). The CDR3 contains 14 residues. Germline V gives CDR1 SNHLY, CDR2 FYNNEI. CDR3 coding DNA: TGTGCCAACAGTGTGGGCAGGGTTAAGATCGCCCAGCATTTT. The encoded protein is CANSVGRVKIAQHF.

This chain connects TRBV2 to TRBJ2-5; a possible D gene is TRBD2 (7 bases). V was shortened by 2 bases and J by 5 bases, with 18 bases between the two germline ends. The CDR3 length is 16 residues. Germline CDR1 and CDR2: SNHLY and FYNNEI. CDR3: CASSELRGAKGETQYF. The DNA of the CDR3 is TGTGCCAGCAGTGAACTCCGGGGGGCGAAAGGGGAGACCCAGTACTTC.

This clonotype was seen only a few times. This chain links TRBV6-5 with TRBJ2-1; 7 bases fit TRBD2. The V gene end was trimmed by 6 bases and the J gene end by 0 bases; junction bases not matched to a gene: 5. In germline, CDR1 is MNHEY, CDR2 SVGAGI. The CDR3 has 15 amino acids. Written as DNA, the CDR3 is TGTGCCAGCAGCTCTGGGGAGGGCTCCTACAATGAGCAGTTCTTC. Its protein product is CASSSGEGSYNEQFF.

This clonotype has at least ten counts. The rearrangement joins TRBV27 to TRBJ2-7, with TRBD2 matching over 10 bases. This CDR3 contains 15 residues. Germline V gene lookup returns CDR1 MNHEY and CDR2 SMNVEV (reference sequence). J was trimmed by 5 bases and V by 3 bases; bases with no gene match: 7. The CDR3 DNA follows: TGTGCCAGCAGTTTCAAAGCGGGAGGGCTGCACGAGCAGTACTTC. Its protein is CASSFKAGGLHEQYF.

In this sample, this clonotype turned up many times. The DNA for the CDR3 is TGTGCCAGCAGCGTCGGGACTAGCGGAACCTACGAGCAGTACTTC. It translates to CASSVGTSGTYEQYF. The chain uses TRBV9 and TRBJ2-7; 11 positions agree with TRBD2. The CDR3 has 15 residues. The germline gives CDR1 SGDLS, CDR2 YYNGEE. The V segment lost 2 bases and the J segment 2 bases; nucleotides outside the gene matches: 3.